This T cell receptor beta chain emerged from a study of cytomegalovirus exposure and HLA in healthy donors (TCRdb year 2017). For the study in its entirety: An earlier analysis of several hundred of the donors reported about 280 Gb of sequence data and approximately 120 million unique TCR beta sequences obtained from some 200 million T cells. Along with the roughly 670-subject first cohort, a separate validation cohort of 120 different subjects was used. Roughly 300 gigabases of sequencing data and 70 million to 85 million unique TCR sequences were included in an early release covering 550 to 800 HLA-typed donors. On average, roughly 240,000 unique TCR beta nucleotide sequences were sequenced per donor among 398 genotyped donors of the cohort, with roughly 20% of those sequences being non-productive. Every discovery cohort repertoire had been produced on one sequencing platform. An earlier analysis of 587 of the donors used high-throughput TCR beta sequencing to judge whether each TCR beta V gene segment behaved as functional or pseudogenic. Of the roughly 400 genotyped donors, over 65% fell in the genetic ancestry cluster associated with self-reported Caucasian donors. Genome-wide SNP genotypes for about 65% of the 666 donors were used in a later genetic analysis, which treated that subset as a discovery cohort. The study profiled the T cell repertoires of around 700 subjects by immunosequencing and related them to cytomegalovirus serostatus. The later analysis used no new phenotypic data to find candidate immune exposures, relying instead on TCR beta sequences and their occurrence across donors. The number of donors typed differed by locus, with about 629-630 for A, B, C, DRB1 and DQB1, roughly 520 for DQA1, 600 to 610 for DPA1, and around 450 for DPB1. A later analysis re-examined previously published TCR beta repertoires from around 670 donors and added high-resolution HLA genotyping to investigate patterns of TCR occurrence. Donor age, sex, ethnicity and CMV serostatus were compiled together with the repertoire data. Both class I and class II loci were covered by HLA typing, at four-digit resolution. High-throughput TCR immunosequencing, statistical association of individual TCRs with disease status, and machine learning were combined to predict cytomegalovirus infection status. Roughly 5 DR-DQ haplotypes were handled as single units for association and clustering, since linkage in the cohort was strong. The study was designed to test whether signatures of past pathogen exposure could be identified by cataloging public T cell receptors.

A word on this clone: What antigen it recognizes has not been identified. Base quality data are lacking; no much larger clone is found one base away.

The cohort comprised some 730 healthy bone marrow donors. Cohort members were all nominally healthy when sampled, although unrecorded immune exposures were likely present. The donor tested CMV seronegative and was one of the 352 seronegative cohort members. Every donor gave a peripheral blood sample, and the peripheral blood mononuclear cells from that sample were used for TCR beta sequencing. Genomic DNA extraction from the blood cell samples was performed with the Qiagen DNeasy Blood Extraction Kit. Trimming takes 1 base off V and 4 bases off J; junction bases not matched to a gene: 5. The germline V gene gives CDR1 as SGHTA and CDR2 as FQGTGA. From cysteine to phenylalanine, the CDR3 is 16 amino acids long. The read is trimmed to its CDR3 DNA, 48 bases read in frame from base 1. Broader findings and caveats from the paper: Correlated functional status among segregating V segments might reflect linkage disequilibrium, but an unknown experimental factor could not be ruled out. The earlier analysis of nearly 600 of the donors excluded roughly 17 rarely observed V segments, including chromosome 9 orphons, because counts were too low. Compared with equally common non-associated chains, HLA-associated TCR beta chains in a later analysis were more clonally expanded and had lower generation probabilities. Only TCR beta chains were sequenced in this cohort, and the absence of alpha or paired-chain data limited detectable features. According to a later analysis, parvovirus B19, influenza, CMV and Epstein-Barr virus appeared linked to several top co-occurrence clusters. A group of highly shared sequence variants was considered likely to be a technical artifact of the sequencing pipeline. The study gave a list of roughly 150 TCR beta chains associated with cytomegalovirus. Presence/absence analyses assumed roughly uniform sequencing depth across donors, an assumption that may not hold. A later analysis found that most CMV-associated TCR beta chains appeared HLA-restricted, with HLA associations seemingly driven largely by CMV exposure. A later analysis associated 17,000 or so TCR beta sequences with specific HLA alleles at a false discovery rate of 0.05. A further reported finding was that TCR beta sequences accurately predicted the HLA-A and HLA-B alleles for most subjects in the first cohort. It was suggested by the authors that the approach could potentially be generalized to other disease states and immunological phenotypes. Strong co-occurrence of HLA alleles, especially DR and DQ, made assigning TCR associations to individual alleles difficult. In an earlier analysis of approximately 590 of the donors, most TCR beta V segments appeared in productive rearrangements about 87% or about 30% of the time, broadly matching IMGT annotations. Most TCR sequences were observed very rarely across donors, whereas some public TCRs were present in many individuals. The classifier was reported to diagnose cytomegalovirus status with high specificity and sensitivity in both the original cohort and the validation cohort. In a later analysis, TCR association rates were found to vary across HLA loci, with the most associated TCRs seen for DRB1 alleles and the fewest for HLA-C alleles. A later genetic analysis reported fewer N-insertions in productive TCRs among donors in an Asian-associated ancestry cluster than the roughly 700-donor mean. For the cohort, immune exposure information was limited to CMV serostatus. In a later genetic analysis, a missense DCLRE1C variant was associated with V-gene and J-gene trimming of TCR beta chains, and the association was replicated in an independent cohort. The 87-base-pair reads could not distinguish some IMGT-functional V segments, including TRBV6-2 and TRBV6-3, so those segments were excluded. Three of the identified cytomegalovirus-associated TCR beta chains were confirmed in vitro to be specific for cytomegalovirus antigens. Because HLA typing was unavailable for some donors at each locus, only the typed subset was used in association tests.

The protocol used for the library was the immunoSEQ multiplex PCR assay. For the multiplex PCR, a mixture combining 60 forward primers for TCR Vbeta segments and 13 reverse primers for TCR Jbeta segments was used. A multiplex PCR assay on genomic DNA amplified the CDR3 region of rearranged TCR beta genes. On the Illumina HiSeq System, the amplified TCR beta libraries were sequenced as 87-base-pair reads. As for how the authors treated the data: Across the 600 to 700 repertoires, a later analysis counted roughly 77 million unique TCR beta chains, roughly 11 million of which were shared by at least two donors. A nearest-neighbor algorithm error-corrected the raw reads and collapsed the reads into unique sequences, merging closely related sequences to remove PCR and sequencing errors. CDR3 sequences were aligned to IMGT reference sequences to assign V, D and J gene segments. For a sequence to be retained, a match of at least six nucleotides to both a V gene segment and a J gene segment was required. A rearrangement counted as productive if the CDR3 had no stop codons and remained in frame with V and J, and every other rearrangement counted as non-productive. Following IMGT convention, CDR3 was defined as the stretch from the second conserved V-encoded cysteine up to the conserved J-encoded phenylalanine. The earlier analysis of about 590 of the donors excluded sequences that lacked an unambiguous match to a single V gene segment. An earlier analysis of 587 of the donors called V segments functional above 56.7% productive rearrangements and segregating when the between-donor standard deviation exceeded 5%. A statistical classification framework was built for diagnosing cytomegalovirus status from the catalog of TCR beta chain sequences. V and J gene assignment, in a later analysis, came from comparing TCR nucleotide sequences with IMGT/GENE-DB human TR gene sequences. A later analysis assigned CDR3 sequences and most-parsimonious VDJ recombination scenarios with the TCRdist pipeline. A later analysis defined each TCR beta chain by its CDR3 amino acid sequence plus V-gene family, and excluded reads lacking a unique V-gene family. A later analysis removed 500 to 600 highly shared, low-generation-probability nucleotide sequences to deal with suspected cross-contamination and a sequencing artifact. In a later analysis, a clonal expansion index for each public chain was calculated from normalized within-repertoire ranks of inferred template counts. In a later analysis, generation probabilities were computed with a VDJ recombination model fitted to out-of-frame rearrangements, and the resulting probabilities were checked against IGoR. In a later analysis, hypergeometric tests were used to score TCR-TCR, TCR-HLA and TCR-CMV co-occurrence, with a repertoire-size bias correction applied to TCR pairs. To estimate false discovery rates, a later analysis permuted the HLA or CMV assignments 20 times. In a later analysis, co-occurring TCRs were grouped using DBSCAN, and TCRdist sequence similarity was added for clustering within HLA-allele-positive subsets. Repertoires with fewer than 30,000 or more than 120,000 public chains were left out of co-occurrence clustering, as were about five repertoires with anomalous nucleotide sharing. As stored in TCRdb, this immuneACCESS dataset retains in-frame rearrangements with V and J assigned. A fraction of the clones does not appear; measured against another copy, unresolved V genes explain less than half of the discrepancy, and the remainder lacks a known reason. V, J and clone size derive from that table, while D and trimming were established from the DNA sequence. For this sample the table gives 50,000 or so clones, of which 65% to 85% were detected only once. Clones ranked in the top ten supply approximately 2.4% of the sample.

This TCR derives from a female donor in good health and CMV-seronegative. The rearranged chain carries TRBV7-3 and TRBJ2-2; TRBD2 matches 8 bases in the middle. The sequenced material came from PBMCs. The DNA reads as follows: TGTGCCAGCAGCTTAAGCGTAGCGGGAATCACCGGGGAGCTGTTTTTT. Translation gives CASSLSVAGITGELFF.